A selection of T cell receptor beta chains follows, all from one sample in a study of regulatory T cells in long-lasting Graves disease. Each CDR3 protein is one row after TCRdb ran MiXCR on the multiplex PCR reads. The sample lists approximately 230,000 distinct CDR3 sequences; approximately 16% were seen once. Sequences were derived from peripheral blood mononuclear cells (PBMCs), sampled at new diagnosis, from a patient treated with antithyroid drugs. These receptors came from a female donor with Graves disease. Each CDR3 is given with its conserved first and last residue. A D gene is named only where the DNA matches it firmly. Clone size appears in some rows only: once, few, many, or a class for an expanded clone.

D,J,length,size,V,DNA,CDR3
NA,TRBJ2-1,16,NA,TRBV7-6,TGTGCCAGCAGCTTGGTCGAGCGACCCGTGGTAGATGAGCAGTTCTTC,CASSLVERPVVDEQFF
NA,TRBJ2-2,14,NA,TRBV30,TGTGCCTGGAGTGATGACTACCTCACCGGGGGGCTGTTTTTT,CAWSDDYLTGGLFF
NA,TRBJ2-7,14,many,TRBV7-2,TGTGCCAGCAGCTTAGCGGGCATGGACTACGAGCAGTACTTC,CASSLAGMDYEQYF
NA,TRBJ2-5,13,many,TRBV20-1,TGCAGTGCTTACCGGGACTCCTCCCGGACCCAGTACTTC,CSAYRDSSRTQYF
TRBD2,TRBJ2-1,15,NA,TRBV6-2/TRBV6-3,TGTGCCAGCAGTGGTGTGGCGGGAGGGGACAATGAGCAGTTCTTC,CASSGVAGGDNEQFF
NA,TRBJ1-2,14,many,TRBV12-3/TRBV12-4,TGTGCCAGCAGCTTGGGAGAGGGTGCCTATGGCTACACCTTC,CASSLGEGAYGYTF
TRBD1,TRBJ1-2,13,many,TRBV19,TGTGCCAGCACCGACAGGGTGAGCTATGGCTACACCTTC,CASTDRVSYGYTF
NA,TRBJ2-2,14,many,TRBV29-1,TGCAGCGTTGAAGAAAGGCGGTACGCCGGGGAGCTGTTTTTT,CSVEERRYAGELFF
TRBD1,TRBJ1-6,15,many,TRBV13,TGTGCCAGCAGCTTCGGACAGGGGGCCAATTCACCCCTCCACTTT,CASSFGQGANSPLHF
NA,TRBJ2-3,13,many,TRBV2,TGTGCCAGCAGTCCCCCAAGCACAGATACGCAGTATTTT,CASSPPSTDTQYF
NA,TRBJ2-5,15,many,TRBV6-2/TRBV6-3,TGTGCCAGCAGTTCCCTGGGACAATTCGGGGAGACCCAGTACTTC,CASSSLGQFGETQYF
TRBD1,TRBJ2-3,15,many,TRBV18,TGTGCCAGCTCACCACCGGGACAGAGCACAGATACGCAGTATTTT,CASSPPGQSTDTQYF
NA,TRBJ2-5,14,few,TRBV27,TGTGCCAGCAGTTTAGGAGTATCGGCCGAGACCCAGTACTTC,CASSLGVSAETQYF
TRBD1,TRBJ2-7,12,many,TRBV27,TGTGCCAGCAGTTCTGGGACAGGTCGGCAGTACTTC,CASSSGTGRQYF
NA,TRBJ1-2,13,many,TRBV7-3,TGTGCCAGCAGCCCAGACAGGTTCGGCGGCTACACCTTC,CASSPDRFGGYTF
NA,TRBJ2-1,16,few,TRBV4-1,TGCGCCAGCAGCCACCGACACGCTAGCTCCTACAATGAGCAGTTCTTC,CASSHRHASSYNEQFF
NA,TRBJ2-7,15,many,TRBV3-1,TGTGCCAGCAGCCAAGATCGTGTGGGGACGGGGGAGCAGTACTTC,CASSQDRVGTGEQYF
TRBD2,TRBJ2-5,14,many,TRBV6-2/TRBV6-3,TGTGCCGTCAGGGGGGCTAGCGGGGTAGAGACCCAGTACTTC,CAVRGASGVETQYF
TRBD2,TRBJ2-1,14,many,TRBV30,TGTGCCTGGAGTGTGGGGCTAGCGGGAGGGGGGCAGTTCTTC,CAWSVGLAGGGQFF
NA,TRBJ2-7,15,NA,TRBV6-1,TGTGCCAGCAGTCACCGGTTGAACGGAGCCTACGAGCAGTACTTC,CASSHRLNGAYEQYF
TRBD2,TRBJ2-1,17,many,TRBV7-8,TGTGCCAGCAGCTGGCCCTGGGGTGAGCGGGAGAGGGCTGAGCAGTTCTTC,CASSWPWGERERAEQFF
TRBD2,TRBJ2-1,15,many,TRBV6-1,TGTGCCAGCAGCACTATTAGCGGGAGAGTTATTGAGCAGTTCTTC,CASSTISGRVIEQFF
TRBD1,TRBJ2-5,15,NA,TRBV11-2,TGTGCCAGCAGCTTGTTCGGGACAGACCAAGAGACCCAGTACTTC,CASSLFGTDQETQYF
TRBD1,TRBJ1-1,13,many,TRBV25-1,TGTGCCAGCAGAGGACAGGGTATGACTGAAGCTTTCTTT,CASRGQGMTEAFF
NA,TRBJ1-1,12,many,TRBV2,TGTGCCAGCAGTGAGGTGAACACTGAAGCTTTCTTT,CASSEVNTEAFF
TRBD1,TRBJ1-2,15,NA,TRBV9,TGTGCCAGCAGCGTTGGGGACAGGTCGGCCTATGGCTACACCTTC,CASSVGDRSAYGYTF
TRBD2,TRBJ2-3,16,many,TRBV24-1,TGTGCCACCAGTGATAGACTAGCGGGAAATGCAGATACGCAGTATTTT,CATSDRLAGNADTQYF
TRBD2,TRBJ2-1,16,many,TRBV27,TGTGCCAGCAGTTTCCCCCACGGGAGGTCCCCCAATGAGCAGTTCTTC,CASSFPHGRSPNEQFF
NA,TRBJ1-1,14,many,TRBV20-1,TGCAGTGCTAGAGAAGGCAGGGGGAACACTGAAGCTTTCTTT,CSAREGRGNTEAFF
TRBD1,TRBJ1-1,15,few,TRBV5-1,TGCGCCAGCAGCCCAAGACCCGGGACAGGGGCAGAAGCTTTCTTT,CASSPRPGTGAEAFF
NA,TRBJ1-1,11,many,TRBV29-1,TGCAGCGGCGTCGTGAACACTGAAGCTTTCTTT,CSGVVNTEAFF
TRBD1,TRBJ1-6,14,many,TRBV7-9,TGTGCCAGCAGCGTTGGGACAGCTAATTCACCCCTCCACTTT,CASSVGTANSPLHF
NA,TRBJ2-3,12,many,TRBV7-2,TGTGCCAGCAGCTTTTTCGCAGATACGCAGTATTTT,CASSFFADTQYF
TRBD2,TRBJ2-7,16,many,TRBV5-1,TGCGCCAGCAGCTTGGGAACTAGCGGGAGTTTGTACGAGCAGTACTTC,CASSLGTSGSLYEQYF
NA,TRBJ2-7,12,NA,TRBV10-1,TGCGCCAGCAGTGAGCCGGGCTACGAGCAGTACTTC,CASSEPGYEQYF
TRBD1,TRBJ2-2,16,NA,TRBV18,TGTGCCAGCTCACCAATCGGACAGGGGGCAGCCGGGGAGCTGTTTTTT,CASSPIGQGAAGELFF
NA,TRBJ1-1,11,many,TRBV2,TGTGCCAGCAGCTTAACTGGTGAAGCTTTCTTT,CASSLTGEAFF
TRBD1,TRBJ2-3,14,many,TRBV7-8,TGTGCCAGCAGCTTAGTACAGGGGGCAGATACGCAGTATTTT,CASSLVQGADTQYF
NA,TRBJ2-4,16,many,TRBV2,TGTGCCAGCAACATTGAACGTCCCGAGGCCAAAAACATTCAGTACTTC,CASNIERPEAKNIQYF
NA,TRBJ2-7,15,NA,TRBV27,TGTGCCAGCAGTTCCCTCGGAGGGGACTCCTACGAGCAGTACTTC,CASSSLGGDSYEQYF
NA,TRBJ2-1,13,many,TRBV10-1,TGCGCCAGCAGCCCTATCCCGGGACACCCAATCTTCTTC,CASSPIPGHPIFF
NA,TRBJ1-2,15,NA,TRBV6-2/TRBV6-3,TGTGCCAGCAGTTACCTAGAATCCCGGGTCTGGGGCTACACCTTC,CASSYLESRVWGYTF
TRBD2,TRBJ2-5,14,many,TRBV7-8,TGTGCCAGCAGCCTCGGGACTAGCCAAGAGACCCAGTACTTC,CASSLGTSQETQYF
NA,TRBJ1-1,15,many,TRBV7-3,TGTGCCAGCAGCTTATCGTTATTGAGGAACACTGAAGCTTTCTTT,CASSLSLLRNTEAFF
NA,TRBJ1-1,13,many,TRBV18,TGTGCCAGCTCACCATCGGGGTCCACTGAAGCTTTCTTT,CASSPSGSTEAFF
TRBD1,TRBJ1-3,14,NA,TRBV19,TGTGCCAGTAGTACGGGGGACAGTAGAAACACCATATATTTT,CASSTGDSRNTIYF
NA,TRBJ2-2,15,many,TRBV12-5,TGTGCTAGTGGTTTGGTTGGACTTTCCGCCGGGGAGCTGTTTTTT,CASGLVGLSAGELFF
NA,TRBJ2-3,14,many,TRBV24-1,TGTGCCACAGCCGCCGGGGGTTACACAGATACGCAGTATTTT,CATAAGGYTDTQYF
NA,TRBJ1-1,12,many,TRBV30,TGTGCCTGGAGACGGTTGTTCACTGAAGCTTTCTTT,CAWRRLFTEAFF
NA,TRBJ1-4,12,NA,TRBV20-1,TGCAGTGCTTCAAAGGGGATTGAAAAACTGTTTTTT,CSASKGIEKLFF
NA,TRBJ2-1,15,many,TRBV9,TGTGCCAGCAGCAAGGGAACGAGCTCCTACAATGAGCAGTTCTTC,CASSKGTSSYNEQFF